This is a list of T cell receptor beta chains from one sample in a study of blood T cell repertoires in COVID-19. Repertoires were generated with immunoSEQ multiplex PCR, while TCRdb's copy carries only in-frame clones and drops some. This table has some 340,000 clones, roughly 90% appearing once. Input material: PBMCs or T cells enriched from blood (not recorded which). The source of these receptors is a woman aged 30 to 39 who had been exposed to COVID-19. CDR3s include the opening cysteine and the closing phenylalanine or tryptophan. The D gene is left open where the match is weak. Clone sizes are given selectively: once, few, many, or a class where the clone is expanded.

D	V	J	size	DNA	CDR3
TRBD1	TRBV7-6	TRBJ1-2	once	TGTGCCAGCAGCGAACAGGGGGCCCCTGGCTATGGCTACACCTTC	CASSEQGAPGYGYTF
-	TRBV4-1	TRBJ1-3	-	TGCGCCAGCAGCCAATTAGGGACACGAAACACCATATATTTT	CASSQLGTRNTIYF
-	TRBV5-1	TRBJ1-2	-	TGCGCCAGCAGCTTGGATCAACTCTATGGCTACACCTTC	CASSLDQLYGYTF
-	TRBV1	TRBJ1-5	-	TGCACCACCCAGGGCCCCTCAAAATATAGCAATCAGCCCCAGCATTTT	CTTQGPSKYSNQPQHF
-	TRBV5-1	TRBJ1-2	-	TGCGCCAGCAGCTCCGACAACACCTACTATGGCTACACCTTC	CASSSDNTYYGYTF
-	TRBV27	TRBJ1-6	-	TGTGCCAGCAGTTTATCGATAGAGGGGGAGTCACCCCTCCACTTT	CASSLSIEGESPLHF
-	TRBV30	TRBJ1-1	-	TGTGCCTGGAGAAAGGACACTATGGCTTTCTTT	CAWRKDTMAFF
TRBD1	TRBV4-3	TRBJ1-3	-	TGCGCCAGCAGCCAAGACCCGACAGGGGGGGACACCATATATTTT	CASSQDPTGGDTIYF
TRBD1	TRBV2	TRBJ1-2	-	TGTGCCAGCATAGGACAGGGGGCCCGGGCTAACTATGGCTACACCTTC	CASIGQGARANYGYTF
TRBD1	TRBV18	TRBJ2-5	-	TGTGCCGTGCTGAAGACAGGGGAAGAGACCCAGTACTTC	CAVLKTGEETQYF
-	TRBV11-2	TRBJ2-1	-	TGTGCCAGCAGCTTAGGCGCGTACAATGAGCAGTTCTTC	CASSLGAYNEQFF
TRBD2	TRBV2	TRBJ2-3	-	TGTGCCAGCGCTTTAGCGGGGGTCACAGATACGCAGTATTTT	CASALAGVTDTQYF
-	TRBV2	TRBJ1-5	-	TGTGCCAGCAGTTTTCAGGATAATCAGCCCCAGCATTTT	CASSFQDNQPQHF
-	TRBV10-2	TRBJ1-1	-	TGCGCCAGCAGTGAGTCACGGTCGCGCACTGAAGCTTTCTTT	CASSESRSRTEAFF
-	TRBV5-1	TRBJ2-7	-	TGCGCCAGCAGCTTGAGGGGTCAGTACGAGCAGTACTTC	CASSLRGQYEQYF
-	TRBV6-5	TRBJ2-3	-	TGTGCCAGCAGACGCGGACAGTCCACAGATACGCAGTATTTT	CASRRGQSTDTQYF
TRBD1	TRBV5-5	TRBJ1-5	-	TGTGCCAGCAGCCATAATGACAGGGTACAGCCCCAGCATTTT	CASSHNDRVQPQHF